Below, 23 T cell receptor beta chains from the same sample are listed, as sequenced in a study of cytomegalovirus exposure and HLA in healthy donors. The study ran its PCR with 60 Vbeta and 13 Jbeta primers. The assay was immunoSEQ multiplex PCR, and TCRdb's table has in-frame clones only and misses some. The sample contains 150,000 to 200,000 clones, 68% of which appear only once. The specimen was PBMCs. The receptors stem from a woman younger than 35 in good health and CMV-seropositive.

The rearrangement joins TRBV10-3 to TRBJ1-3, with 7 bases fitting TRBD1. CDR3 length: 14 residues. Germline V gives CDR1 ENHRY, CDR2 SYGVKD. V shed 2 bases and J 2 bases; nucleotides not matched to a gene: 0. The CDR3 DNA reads TGTGCCATCAGTGAGACAGGGGCTGGAAACACCATATATTTT. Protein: CAISETGAGNTIYF.

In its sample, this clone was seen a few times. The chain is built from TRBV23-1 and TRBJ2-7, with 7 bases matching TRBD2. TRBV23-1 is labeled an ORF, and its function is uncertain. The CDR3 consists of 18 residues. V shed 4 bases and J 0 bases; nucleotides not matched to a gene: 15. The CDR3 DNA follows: TGCGCCAGCAGTCCCTACGACCCGAGCGGGGAAAGCTCCTACGAGCAGTACTTC. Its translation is CASSPYDPSGESSYEQYF.

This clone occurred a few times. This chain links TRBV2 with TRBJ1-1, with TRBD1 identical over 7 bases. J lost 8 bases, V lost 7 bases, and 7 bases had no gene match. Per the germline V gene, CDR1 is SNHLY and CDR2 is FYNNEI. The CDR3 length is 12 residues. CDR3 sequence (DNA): TGTGCCAGCACGGCGACAGGGACCGAAGCTTTCTTT. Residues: CASTATGTEAFF. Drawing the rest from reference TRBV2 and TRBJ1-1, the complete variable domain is EPEVTQTPSHQVTQMGQEVILRCVPISNHLYFYWYRQILGQKVEFLVSFYNNEISEKSEIFDDQFSVERPDGSNFTLKIRSTKLEDSAMYFCASTATGTEAFFGQGTRLTVV.

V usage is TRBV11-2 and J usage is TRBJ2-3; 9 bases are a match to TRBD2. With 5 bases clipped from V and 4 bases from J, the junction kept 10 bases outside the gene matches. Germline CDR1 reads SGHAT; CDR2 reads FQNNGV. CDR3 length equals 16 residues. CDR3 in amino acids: CASSTGAGGPADTQYF. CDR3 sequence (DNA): TGTGCCAGCAGCACCGGGGCGGGGGGGCCGGCAGATACGCAGTATTTT.

CDR3 sequence: CASSNLRQGERQPQHF. CDR3 in DNA: TGTGCCAGCAGTAACTTAAGACAGGGTGAGCGCCAGCCCCAGCATTTT. V and J are TRBV6-5 and TRBJ1-5, with 7 bases lining up with TRBD1. V shed 5 bases and J 7 bases; nucleotides not matched to a gene: 14. The CDR3 consists of 16 residues. Germline V lookup: CDR1 MNHEY, CDR2 SVGAGI.

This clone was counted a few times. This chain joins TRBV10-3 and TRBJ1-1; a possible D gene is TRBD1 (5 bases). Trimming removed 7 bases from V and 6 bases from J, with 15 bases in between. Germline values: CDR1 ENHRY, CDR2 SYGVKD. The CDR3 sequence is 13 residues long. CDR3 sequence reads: CAIMGVAGSEAFF. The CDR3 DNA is TGTGCCATCATGGGGGTCGCGGGGTCTGAAGCTTTCTTT.

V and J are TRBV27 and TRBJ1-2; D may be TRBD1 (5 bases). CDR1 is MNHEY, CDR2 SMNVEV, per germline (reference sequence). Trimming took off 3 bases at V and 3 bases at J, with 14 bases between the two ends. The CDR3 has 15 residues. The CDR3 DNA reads TGTGCCAGCAGTTTCAGGGTGAATAACGACTATGGCTACACCTTC. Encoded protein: CASSFRVNNDYGYTF.

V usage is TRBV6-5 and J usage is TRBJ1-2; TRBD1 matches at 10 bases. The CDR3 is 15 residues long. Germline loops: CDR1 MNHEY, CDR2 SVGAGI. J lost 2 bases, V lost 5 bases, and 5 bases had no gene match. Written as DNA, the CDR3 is TGTGCCAGCAGTAGGACAGGGGGGCGAAACTATGGCTACACCTTC. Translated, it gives CASSRTGGRNYGYTF.

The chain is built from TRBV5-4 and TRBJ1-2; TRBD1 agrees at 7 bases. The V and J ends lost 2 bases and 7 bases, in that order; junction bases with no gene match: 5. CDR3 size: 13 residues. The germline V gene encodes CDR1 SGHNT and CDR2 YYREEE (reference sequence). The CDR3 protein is CASSFPAGGGYTF. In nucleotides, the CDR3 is TGTGCCAGCAGCTTTCCGGCAGGGGGTGGCTACACCTTC.

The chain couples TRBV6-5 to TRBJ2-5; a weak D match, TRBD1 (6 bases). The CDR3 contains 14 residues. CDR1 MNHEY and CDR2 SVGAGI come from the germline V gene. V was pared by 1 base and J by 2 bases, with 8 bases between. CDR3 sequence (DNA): TGTGCCAGCAGTTACTATCAGGGGCAAGAGACCCAGTACTTC. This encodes CASSYYQGQETQYF.

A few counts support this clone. The CDR3 nucleotides read TGTGCCAGCAGCGCATTAAATAGCGGGGCCCAAAACATTCAGTACTTC. Protein product: CASSALNSGAQNIQYF. This chain joins TRBV7-2 and TRBJ2-4, with 8 bases lining up with TRBD2. The CDR3 runs 16 residues. Germline CDR1 is SGHTA and CDR2 is FQGNSA. J lost 5 bases, V lost 5 bases, and 11 bases had no gene match.

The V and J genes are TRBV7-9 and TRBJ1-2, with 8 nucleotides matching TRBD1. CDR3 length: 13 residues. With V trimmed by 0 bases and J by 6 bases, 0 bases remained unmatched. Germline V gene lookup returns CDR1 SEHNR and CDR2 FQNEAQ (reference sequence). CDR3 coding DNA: TGTGCCAGCAGCTTAGCGACAGGGGATGGCTACACCTTC. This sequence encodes CASSLATGDGYTF. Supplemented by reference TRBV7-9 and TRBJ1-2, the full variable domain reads DTGVSQNPRHKITKRGQNVTFRCDPISEHNRLYWYRQTLGQGPEFLTYFQNEAQLEKSRLLSDRFSAERPKGSFSTLEIQRTEQGDSAMYLCASSLATGDGYTFGSGTRLTVV.

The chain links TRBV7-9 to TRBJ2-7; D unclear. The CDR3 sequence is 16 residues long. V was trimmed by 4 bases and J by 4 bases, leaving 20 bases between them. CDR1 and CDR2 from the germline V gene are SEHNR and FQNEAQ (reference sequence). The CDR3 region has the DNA TGTGCCAGCAGCTACGCTCCGGGTTCACGCCCTTACGAGCAGTACTTC. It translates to CASSYAPGSRPYEQYF.

CDR3 in amino acids: CAWSVSGGAGEFF. DNA for the CDR3: TGTGCCTGGAGTGTTAGCGGGGGGGCGGGGGAGTTCTTC. This chain joins TRBV30 and TRBJ2-1, with TRBD2 matching 11 bases. The J segment lost 14 bases and the V segment lost 0 bases, leaving 6 bases of the junction unmatched. CDR3 size: 13 residues. Germline V CDR1 and CDR2: GTSNPN, SVGIG (reference sequence).

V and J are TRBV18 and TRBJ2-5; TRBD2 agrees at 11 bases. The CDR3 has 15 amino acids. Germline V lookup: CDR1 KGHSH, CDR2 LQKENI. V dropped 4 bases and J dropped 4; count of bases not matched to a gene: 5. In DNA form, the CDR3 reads TGTGCCAGCTCACTGATGACTAGCGGGGTAGAGACCCAGTACTTC. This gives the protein CASSLMTSGVETQYF.

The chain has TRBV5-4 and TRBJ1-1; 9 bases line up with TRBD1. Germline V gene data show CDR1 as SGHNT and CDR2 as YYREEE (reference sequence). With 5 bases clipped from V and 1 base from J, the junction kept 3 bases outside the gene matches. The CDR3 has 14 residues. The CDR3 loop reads CASRTGGKNTEAFF. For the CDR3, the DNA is TGTGCCAGCAGGACAGGGGGAAAGAACACTGAAGCTTTCTTT. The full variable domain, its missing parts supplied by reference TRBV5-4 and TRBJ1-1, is ETGVTQSPTHLIKTRGQQVTLRCSSQSGHNTVSWYQQALGQGPQFIFQYYREEENGRGNFPPRFSGLQFPNYSSELNVNALELDDSALYLCASRTGGKNTEAFFGQGTRLTVV.

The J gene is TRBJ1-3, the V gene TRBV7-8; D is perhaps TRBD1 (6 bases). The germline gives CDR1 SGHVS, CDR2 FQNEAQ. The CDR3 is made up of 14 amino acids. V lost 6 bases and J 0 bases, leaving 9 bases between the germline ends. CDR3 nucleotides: TGTGCCAGCAGAACAGGGAGCTCTGGAAACACCATATATTTT. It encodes CASRTGSSGNTIYF.

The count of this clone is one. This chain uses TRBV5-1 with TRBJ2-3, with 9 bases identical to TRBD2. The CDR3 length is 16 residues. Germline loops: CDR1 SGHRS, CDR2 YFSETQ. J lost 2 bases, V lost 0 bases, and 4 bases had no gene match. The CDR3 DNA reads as TGCGCCAGCAGCTTGGTAGCGGGAGCCCTCACAGATACGCAGTATTTT. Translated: CASSLVAGALTDTQYF.

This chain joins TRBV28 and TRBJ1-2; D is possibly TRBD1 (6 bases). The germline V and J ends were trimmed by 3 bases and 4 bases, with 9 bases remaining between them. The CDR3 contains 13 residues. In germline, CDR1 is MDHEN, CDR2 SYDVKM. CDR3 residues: CASSFSGVYGYTF. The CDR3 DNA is TGTGCCAGCAGTTTTTCAGGGGTCTATGGCTACACCTTC.

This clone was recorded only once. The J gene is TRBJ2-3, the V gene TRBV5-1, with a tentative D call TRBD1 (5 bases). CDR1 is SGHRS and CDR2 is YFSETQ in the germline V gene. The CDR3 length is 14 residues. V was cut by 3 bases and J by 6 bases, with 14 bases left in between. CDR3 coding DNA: TGCGCCAGCAGCTCGACAGTTCCCGAGGATACGCAGTATTTT. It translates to CASSSTVPEDTQYF.

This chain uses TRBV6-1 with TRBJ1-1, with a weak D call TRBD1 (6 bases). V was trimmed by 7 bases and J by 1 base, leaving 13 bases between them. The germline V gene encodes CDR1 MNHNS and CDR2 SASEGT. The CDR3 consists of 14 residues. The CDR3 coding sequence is TGTGCCAGCACTATACAGGGCCAGAACACTGAAGCTTTCTTT. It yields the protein CASTIQGQNTEAFF.

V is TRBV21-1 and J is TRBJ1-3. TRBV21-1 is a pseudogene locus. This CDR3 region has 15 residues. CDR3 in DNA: TGTGCCAGCAGCACCCTGCGGATGGCTGGAAACACCATATATTTT. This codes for CASSTLRMAGNTIYF.

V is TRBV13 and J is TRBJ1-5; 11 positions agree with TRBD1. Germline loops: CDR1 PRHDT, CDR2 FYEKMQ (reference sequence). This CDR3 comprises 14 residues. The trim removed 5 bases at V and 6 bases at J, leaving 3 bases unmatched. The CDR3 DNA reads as TGTGCCAGCAGCCTGGGACAGGGGGGTCAGCCCCAGCATTTT. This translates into CASSLGQGGQPQHF.